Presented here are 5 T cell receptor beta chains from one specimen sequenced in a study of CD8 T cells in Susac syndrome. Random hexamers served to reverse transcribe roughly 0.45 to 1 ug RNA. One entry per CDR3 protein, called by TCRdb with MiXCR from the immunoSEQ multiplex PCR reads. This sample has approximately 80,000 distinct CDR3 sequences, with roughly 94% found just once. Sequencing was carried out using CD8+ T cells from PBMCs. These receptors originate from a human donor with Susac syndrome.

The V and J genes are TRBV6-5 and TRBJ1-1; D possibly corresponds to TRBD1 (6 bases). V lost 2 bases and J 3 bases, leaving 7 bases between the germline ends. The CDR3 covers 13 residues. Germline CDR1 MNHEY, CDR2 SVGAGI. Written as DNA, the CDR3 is TGTGCCAGCAGTTACAGGACAGACACTGAAGCTTTCTTT. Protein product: CASSYRTDTEAFF.

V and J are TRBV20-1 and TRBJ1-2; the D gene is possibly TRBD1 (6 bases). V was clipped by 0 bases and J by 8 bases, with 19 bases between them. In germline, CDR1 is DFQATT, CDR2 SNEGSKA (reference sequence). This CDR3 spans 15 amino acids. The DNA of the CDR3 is TGCAGTGCTAGAGATCGGAACAGGGAGGAGGGCGGCTACACCTTC. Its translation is CSARDRNREEGGYTF.

CDR3 coding DNA: TGTGCCAGCACGACTAGCGGAAACTACAATGAGCAGTTCTTC. Amino acids: CASTTSGNYNEQFF. The V call is TRBV12-3 or TRBV12-4, the J call TRBJ2-1, with 9 bases lining up with TRBD2. The CDR3 runs to 14 residues. J was trimmed by 3 bases and V by 7 bases; bases with no gene match: 4.

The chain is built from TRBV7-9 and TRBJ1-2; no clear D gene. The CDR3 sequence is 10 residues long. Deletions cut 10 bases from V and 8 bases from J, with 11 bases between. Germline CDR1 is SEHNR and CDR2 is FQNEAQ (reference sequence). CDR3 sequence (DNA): TGTGCCACCGCCCCCGTCGGCTACACCTTC. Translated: CATAPVGYTF. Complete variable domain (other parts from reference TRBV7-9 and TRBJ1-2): DTGVSQNPRHKITKRGQNVTFRCDPISEHNRLYWYRQTLGQGPEFLTYFQNEAQLEKSRLLSDRFSAERPKGSFSTLEIQRTEQGDSAMYLCATAPVGYTFGSGTRLTVV.

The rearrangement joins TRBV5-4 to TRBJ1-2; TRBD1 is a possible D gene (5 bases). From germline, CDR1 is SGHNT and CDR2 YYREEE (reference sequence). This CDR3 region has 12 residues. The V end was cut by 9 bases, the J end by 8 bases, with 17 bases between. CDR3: CAIRGILSGYTF. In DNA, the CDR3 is TGTGCCATTCGGGGGATTCTCTCCGGCTACACCTTC.